This T cell receptor beta chain was profiled in a study of response to subunit inactivated influenza vaccine (dated by TCRdb to 2016 to 2018). As for the study more broadly: Deep quantitative profiling of the T cell receptor repertoire was used in the study to follow responses to a trivalent subunit inactivated influenza vaccine.

The time point tag for this specimen amounts to: 45 to 55 days after influenza vaccine administration. Overall study results and their limits: The authors proposed that each seasonal influenza vaccination may bring in only a limited number of new T cells.

The CDR3 numbers 15 amino acids, ends counted. Just CDR3 DNA is preserved here, 45 bases in frame from base 1. V loses 3 bases at its end and J loses 6 bases; junction bases beyond the gene matches: 9. CDR1 is given as DFQATT and CDR2 as SNEGSKA, both from the germline V gene (reference sequence). Libraries were constructed by RT-PCR. The data were produced on an Illumina HiSeq 2500. TCRdb trimmed the raw reads at Q25, called clones with MiXCR and kept productive beta chains. For every CDR3 protein sequence, its rows merge into one entry that carries the most common genes and DNA. The sample data list fewer than 700,000 distinct CDR3 sequences, and 10% to 15% of these were observed just once. Of the sample, about 12% is held by the ten largest clones. This clonotype appeared once. Which antigen it targets is not known. Because it lacks the conserved phenylalanine or tryptophan at the end, this CDR3 is likely a read error.

The sequencing used PBMCs from blood, collected 45 days after vaccination. The chain uses TRBV20-1 and TRBJ2-7; 12 nucleotides in the junction match TRBD2. The TCR sequence derives from a man aged 50 to 60 who received an inactivated influenza vaccine. Donor details come from another sample of the same person, matched by shared clones. Here the CDR3 is given as CSASPRTSGNLEQYL. Read as DNA, the sequence is TGCAGTGCTAGCCCCAGGACTAGCGGGAATCTCGAGCAGTACTTA.